This T cell receptor (beta chain) stems from a study of T-cell memory formation after mild COVID-19. Each CDR3 protein is one row after TCRdb ran MiXCR on the 5' RACE reads. This table has a few hundred thousand distinct CDR3 sequences, 15% appearing once. The CDR3 extends over 14 amino acids. V lost 1 base and J 1 base, leaving 8 bases between the germline ends. The V gene's germline CDR1 is SGHRS and CDR2 YFSETQ. Sequenced sample: PBMCs or a T cell subset sorted from them (not recorded which). This chain connects TRBV5-1 to TRBJ1-1; D gene ambiguous. The receptor was isolated from a young man who had mild COVID-19 (a few samples of this study predate the infection). Cell type and time point are not known. In nucleotides, the CDR3 is TGCGCCAGCAGCTTGATAGGGAAGAACACTGAAGCTTTCTTT. This encodes CASSLIGKNTEAFF.